This TCR beta chain was sequenced during a study of beta chain features in type 1 diabetes. Study-level findings and limits: Type 1 diabetes patients showed a moderate but significant shortening of TCRB CDR3s in all four CD4+ subsets.

The purity of all sorted populations exceeded 98%. In germline, CDR1 is LNHDA, CDR2 SQIVND (reference sequence). V lost 2 bases, J lost 4 bases, and 6 bases stayed unmatched. The CDR3 consists of 15 residues. This clone was seen a single time. What it recognizes is unknown. The entirety of the isolated RNA underwent reverse transcription, so expressed TCRB transcripts were sequenced. The repertoire was sequenced with immunoSEQ multiplex PCR; TCRdb's copy has only in-frame clones and lacks some. The sample yields under 150,000 clones, around 51% seen once. This chain connects TRBV19 to TRBJ2-7; 9 nucleotides align to TRBD1. The sample comprised Tregs from blood. This clonotype was sampled from a man aged 18 to 35 in good health. CDR3 DNA: TGTGCCAGTAGTATAAGACAGGGGGTAACGTACGAGCAGTACTTC. As protein: CASSIRQGVTYEQYF. Drawing the rest from reference TRBV19 and TRBJ2-7, the complete variable domain is DGGITQSPKYLFRKEGQNVTLSCEQNLNHDAMYWYRQDPGQGLRLIYYSQIVNDFQKGDIAEGYSVSREKKESFPLTVTSAQKNPTAFYLCASSIRQGVTYEQYFGPGTRLTVT.